Presented here are 8 T cell receptor beta chains from one specimen sequenced in a study of cytomegalovirus exposure and HLA in healthy donors. Researchers ran the PCR with 60 Vbeta and 13 Jbeta primers. The data were produced by immunoSEQ multiplex PCR, yet TCRdb's version contains in-frame clones alone and is incomplete. The sample holds around 130,000 clones, around 85% seen once. The sequencing input was PBMCs. The source of these receptors is a man aged 25-45 years in good health and CMV-seronegative.

The chain combines TRBV6-5 with TRBJ2-3, with 8 positions matching TRBD2. The CDR3 is 15 residues long. V lost 8 bases, J lost 6 bases, and 13 bases stayed unmatched. Per germline, CDR1 MNHEY and CDR2 SVGAGI. CDR3 DNA: TGTGCCAGCGCGACCGCCGGGACTAGGATTGATACGCAGTATTTT. The encoded protein is CASATAGTRIDTQYF.

The chain combines TRBV6-5 with TRBJ1-1; weak D call: TRBD1 (5 bases). From germline, CDR1 is MNHEY and CDR2 SVGAGI. V dropped 5 bases and J dropped 4 bases, with 17 bases sitting between them. This CDR3 contains 15 residues. CDR3 coding DNA: TGTGCCAGCAGTCCCCGCCGGGGAGGGACCACTGAAGCTTTCTTT. Protein product: CASSPRRGGTTEAFF.

V gene TRBV4-1 combines with J gene TRBJ1-1; D uncertain. The CDR3 is 16 residues long. From germline, CDR1 is MGHRA and CDR2 YSYEKL. With 0 bases removed from V and 5 bases from J, the gap between germline ends came to 16 bases. The CDR3 here is CASSQDSEGSRTEAFF. The CDR3 DNA sequence: TGCGCCAGCAGCCAAGATTCCGAGGGTTCCCGAACTGAAGCTTTCTTT.

The CDR3 DNA reads TGTGCCAGCAGCTTAAACGGACAAGGTTCTACGAAAGCGTACTTC. As protein: CASSLNGQGSTKAYF. The genes are TRBV5-8 and TRBJ2-7; tentatively, D is TRBD1 (5 bases). CDR3 length equals 15 residues. V was pared by 2 bases and J by 12 bases, with 24 bases between. The V gene's germline CDR1 is SGHTS and CDR2 YDEGEE.

This clone was seen once. The rearrangement links TRBV28 to TRBJ1-2; no clear D gene. Per germline, CDR1 MDHEN and CDR2 SYDVKM. V was trimmed by 2 bases and J by 4 bases, leaving 11 bases between them. This CDR3 is 14 amino acids long. The CDR3 DNA follows: TGTGCCAGCAGTTTACTGGTACGGGGCTATGGCTACACCTTC. This translates into CASSLLVRGYGYTF.

This chain connects TRBV7-9 to TRBJ1-4; 7 bases fit TRBD1. CDR1 is SEHNR, CDR2 FQNEAQ, per germline (reference sequence). J was trimmed by 6 bases and V by 3 bases; bases with no gene match: 7. The CDR3 extends over 15 amino acids. The CDR3 sequence: CASSLLEGADEKLFF. The CDR3 region has the DNA TGTGCCAGCAGCTTGCTCGAGGGGGCGGATGAAAAACTGTTTTTT.

V gene TRBV29-1 combines with J gene TRBJ1-1, with D maybe TRBD1 (6 bases). The germline V gene has CDR1 SQVTM and CDR2 ANQGSEA. Trimming left V 7 bases short and J 8 bases short, with 11 bases between. The CDR3 has 10 residues. DNA for the CDR3: TGCAGCGCGTCAGGGGCAGAAGCTTTCTTT. Protein sequence: CSASGAEAFF. The full variable domain, with the rest looked up from reference TRBV29-1 and TRBJ1-1, is SAVISQKPSRDICQRGTSLTIQCQVDSQVTMMFWYRQQPGQSLTLIATANQGSEATYESGFVIDKFPISRPNLTFSTLTVSNMSPEDSSIYLCSASGAEAFFGQGTRLTVV.

V and J are TRBV9 and TRBJ2-3, with 9 bases that match TRBD2. Per the germline V gene, CDR1 is SGDLS and CDR2 is YYNGEE. The CDR3 covers 16 residues. Losses at the gene ends were 0 bases for V and 5 bases for J; bases not matched to a gene: 7. The CDR3 reads CASSVGGASGEDTQYF. DNA for the CDR3: TGTGCCAGCAGCGTAGGGGGGGCTAGCGGGGAAGATACGCAGTATTTT.